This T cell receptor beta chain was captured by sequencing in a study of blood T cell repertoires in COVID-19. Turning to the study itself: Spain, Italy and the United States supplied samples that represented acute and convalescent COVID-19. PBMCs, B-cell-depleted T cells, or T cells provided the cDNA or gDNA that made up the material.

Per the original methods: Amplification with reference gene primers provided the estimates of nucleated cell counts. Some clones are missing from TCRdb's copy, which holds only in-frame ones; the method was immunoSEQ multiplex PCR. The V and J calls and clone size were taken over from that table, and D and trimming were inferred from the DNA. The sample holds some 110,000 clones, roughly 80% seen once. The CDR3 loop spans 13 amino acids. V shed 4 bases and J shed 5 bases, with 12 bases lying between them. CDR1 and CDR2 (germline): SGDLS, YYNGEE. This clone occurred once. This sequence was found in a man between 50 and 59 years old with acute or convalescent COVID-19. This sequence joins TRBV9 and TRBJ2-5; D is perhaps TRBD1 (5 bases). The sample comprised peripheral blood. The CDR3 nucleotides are TGTGCCAGCAGCTCTTCAGGGTTGGAGACCCAGTACTTC. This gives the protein CASSSSGLETQYF.